This T cell receptor beta chain was identified in a study of beta chain features in type 1 diabetes listed by TCRdb under 2018. In terms of the full investigation: Mean age, gender distribution, total cell number and subset yield did not differ between patients and healthy donors. The study compared TCRB repertoires of sorted circulating CD4+ T cell subsets between recently diagnosed type 1 diabetes patients and matched healthy donors. A total of some 110 million sorted cells were examined across all samples, and a strong correlation was observed between cell number per subset and RNA yield. Whereas all 30 or so donors provided naive and central memory subsets, regulatory and stem cell-like memory subsets were isolated from just 8 patients and roughly 8 healthy donors.

General study outcomes and caveats: Fewer insertions and more nucleotide deletions at VDJ recombination sites were observed in patients with type 1 diabetes, implying thymic rearrangement abnormalities. PCR may preferentially amplify shorter templates, but because patient and control samples were amplified and corrected together, any resulting skew would affect both groups equally. Naive, central memory and regulatory TCRB repertoires appeared more similar among patients than among healthy donors. Only small numbers of individuals were included in the HLA sub-analyses, which left unresolved whether HLA type had any influence on TCRB rearrangement. Because cDNA was sequenced instead of genomic DNA, highly expressing activated cells could be over-represented, though the groups showed no difference in activation or CD3 levels. A moderate but significant shortening of TCRB CDR3 length was observed in type 1 diabetes patients in all four CD4+ subsets.

This clone has a handful of counts. What this receptor recognizes is not known. Base qualities are missing; no much larger clone stands one base away. The High Capacity cDNA Reverse Transcription Kit was used to reverse transcribe all of the isolated RNA, meaning that expressed TCRB transcripts were what got sequenced. For stem cell-like memory T cell samples, survey-depth immunoSEQ sequencing was used, averaging approximately 1 million total reads per sample. After sorted cells were lysed in RLT buffer, RNA was extracted with DNase-treated RNeasy Micro or Mini kits, with the choice depending on cell number. To prevent cross-contamination, each cell subset was processed individually, whereas patient and healthy donor samples were processed jointly. TCRB sequences were amplified from cDNA with the immunoSEQ multiplex PCR, producing 87-bp fragments spanning the CDR3 region. Sequencing of the amplicons was done on the Illumina HiSeq platform. The authors processed their data as follows. PCR bias was corrected computationally using synthetic template baselines, and reads within Hamming distance 2 were collapsed, with unmergeable singletons discarded. Reads were aligned to IMGT to assign V, D and J genes, CDR3 length, and insertions or deletions at six rearrangement sites. Within each subset, clonotype counts were normalized to the number of sorted cells before true diversity and Gini coefficients were calculated with the tcR R package. The overlap coefficient, calculated on TCRB nucleotide sequences, was used to quantify repertoire sharing. The table comes from immuneACCESS by way of TCRdb, which keeps in-frame sequences with V and J called. Part of the clones is missing from these tables; in studies checked, under half for an unresolved V gene and the rest for unknown reasons. Clone size and V and J calls were adopted from that table, with D and trimming inferred from the DNA. The sample table holds about 12,000 clones, of which roughly half were seen once. The leading ten clones occupy about 0.93% of the sample.

Each donor gave one peripheral blood draw, averaging approximately 120 mL, which was collected into heparinised tubes. Using a panel that included CD45RO, CCR7, CD25, CD127, CD95 and CD27, naive, central memory, regulatory and stem cell-like memory CD4+ T cells were sorted on a BD FACSAria II. Purity was above 98% for every sorted population. Right away, PBMCs were isolated by Lymphoprep density gradient centrifugation and were stained directly, with no culture step. So that batch effects would be minimized, each experiment stained and sorted samples in pairs, pairing one healthy donor with one patient. The CDR3 sequence holds 16 residues, the cysteine and phenylalanine included. Just CDR3 DNA is preserved here, 48 bases in frame from base 1. The germline V gene specifies KGHSH as CDR1 and LQKENI as CDR2. The germline V and J ends show losses of 3 bases and 1 base respectively, and no gene match explains 4 bases of the junction.

The sequence is built from TRBV18 and TRBJ2-7, with 12 bases in between that match TRBD1. The sequenced sample consisted of stem cell memory CD4+ T cells from blood. The meaning of the sample's cell subset or site label: stem cell-like memory CD4+ T cells. The TCR was taken from a man between 18 and 29 years old in good health. Here is the DNA: TGTGCCAGCTCACCGGGACAGGGGGCGCTTTCCTACGAGCAGTACTTC. It codes for CASSPGQGALSYEQYF.